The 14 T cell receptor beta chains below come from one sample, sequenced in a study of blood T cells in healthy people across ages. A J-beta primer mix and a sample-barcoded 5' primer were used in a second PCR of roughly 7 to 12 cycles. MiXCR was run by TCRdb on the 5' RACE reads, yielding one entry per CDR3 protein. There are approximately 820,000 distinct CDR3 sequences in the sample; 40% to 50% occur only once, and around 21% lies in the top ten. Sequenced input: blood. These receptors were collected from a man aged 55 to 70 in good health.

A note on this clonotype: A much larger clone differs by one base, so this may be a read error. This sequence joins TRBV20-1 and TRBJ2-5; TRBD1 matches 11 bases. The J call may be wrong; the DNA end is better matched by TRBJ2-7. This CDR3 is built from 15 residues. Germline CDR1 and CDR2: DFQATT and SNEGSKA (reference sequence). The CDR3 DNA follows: TGCAGTTCTAAACCCCGGGACAGGGGGTTCCACGAGCAGTACTTC. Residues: CSSKPRDRGFHEQYF.

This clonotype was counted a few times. CDR3 in DNA: TGTGCCAGCAGTTTATCGATCGGGACAGGGGGTAATTCACCCCTCCACTTT. As protein: CASSLSIGTGGNSPLHF. The chain employs TRBV27 and TRBJ1-6; 11 nucleotides line up with TRBD1. Per the germline V gene, CDR1 is MNHEY and CDR2 is SMNVEV (reference sequence). The trim removed 0 bases at V and 6 bases at J, leaving 4 bases unmatched. This CDR3 spans 17 amino acids.

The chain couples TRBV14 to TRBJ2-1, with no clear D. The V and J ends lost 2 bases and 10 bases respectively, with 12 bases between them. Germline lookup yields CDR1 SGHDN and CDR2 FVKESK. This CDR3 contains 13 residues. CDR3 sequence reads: CASSQIRGGEQFF. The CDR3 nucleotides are TGTGCCAGCAGCCAAATACGAGGCGGCGAGCAGTTCTTC.

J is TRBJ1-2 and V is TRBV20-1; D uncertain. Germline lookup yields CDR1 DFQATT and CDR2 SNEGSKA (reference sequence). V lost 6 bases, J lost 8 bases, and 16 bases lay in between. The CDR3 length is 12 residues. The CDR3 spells CSAKPAWRGYTF. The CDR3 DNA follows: TGCAGTGCCAAACCGGCTTGGCGGGGCTACACCTTC.

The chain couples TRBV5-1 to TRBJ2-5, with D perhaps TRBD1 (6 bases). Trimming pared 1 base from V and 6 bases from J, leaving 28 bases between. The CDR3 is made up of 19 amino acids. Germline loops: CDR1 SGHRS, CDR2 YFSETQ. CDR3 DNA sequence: TGCGCCAGCAGCTTGAAGGCCACTCGAACAGGGAGAGAGGCGAAGACCCAGTACTTC. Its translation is CASSLKATRTGREAKTQYF.

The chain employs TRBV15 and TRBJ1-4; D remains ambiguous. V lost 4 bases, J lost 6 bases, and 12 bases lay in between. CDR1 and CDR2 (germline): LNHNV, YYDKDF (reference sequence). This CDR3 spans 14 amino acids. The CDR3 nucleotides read TGTGCCACCAGCAACCGACACCTGGATGAAAAACTGTTTTTT. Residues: CATSNRHLDEKLFF.

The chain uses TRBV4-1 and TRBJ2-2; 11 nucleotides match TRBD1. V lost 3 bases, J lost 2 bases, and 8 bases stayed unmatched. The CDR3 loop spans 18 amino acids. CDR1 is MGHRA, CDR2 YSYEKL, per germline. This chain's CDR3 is CASSHQTGTGGNTGELFF. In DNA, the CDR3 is TGCGCCAGCAGCCACCAAACCGGGACAGGGGGAAACACCGGGGAGCTGTTTTTT.

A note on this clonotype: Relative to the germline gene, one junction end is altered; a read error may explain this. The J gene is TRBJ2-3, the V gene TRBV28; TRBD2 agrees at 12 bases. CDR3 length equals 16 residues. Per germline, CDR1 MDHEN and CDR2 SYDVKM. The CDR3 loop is CASSPTSGGRTATQYF. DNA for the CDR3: TGTGCCAGCAGTCCTACTAGCGGGGGGCGCACAGCTACGCAGTATTTT.

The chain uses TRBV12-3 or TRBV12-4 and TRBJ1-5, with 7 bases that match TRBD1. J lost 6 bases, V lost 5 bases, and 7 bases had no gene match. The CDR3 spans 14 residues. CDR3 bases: TGTGCCAGCAGTCCAGGGGGGAGCGGTCAGCCCCAGCATTTT. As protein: CASSPGGSGQPQHF.

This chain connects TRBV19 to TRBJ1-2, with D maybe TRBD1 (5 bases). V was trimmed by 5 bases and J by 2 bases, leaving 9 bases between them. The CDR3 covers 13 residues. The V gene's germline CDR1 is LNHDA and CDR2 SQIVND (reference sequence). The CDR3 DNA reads TGTGCCAGTAGTGACACAGGAAACTATGGCTACACCTTC. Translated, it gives CASSDTGNYGYTF.

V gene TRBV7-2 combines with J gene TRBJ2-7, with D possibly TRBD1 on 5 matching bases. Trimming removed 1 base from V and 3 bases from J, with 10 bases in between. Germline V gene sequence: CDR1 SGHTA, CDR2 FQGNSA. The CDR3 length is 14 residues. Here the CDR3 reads CASSLVAGFYEQYF. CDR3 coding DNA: TGTGCCAGCAGCTTAGTGGCAGGGTTCTACGAGCAGTACTTC.

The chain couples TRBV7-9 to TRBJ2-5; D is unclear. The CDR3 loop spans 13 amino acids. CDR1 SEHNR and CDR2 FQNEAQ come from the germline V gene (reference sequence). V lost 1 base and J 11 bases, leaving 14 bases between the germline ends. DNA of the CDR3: TGTGCCAGCAGCTTAGATTGGTCGGAAGAGCAGTACTTC. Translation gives CASSLDWSEEQYF.

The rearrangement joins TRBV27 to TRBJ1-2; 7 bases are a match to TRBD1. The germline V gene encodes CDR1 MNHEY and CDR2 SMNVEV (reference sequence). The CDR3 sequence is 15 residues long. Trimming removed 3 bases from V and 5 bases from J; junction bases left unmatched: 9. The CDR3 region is CASSFLTGLGYGYTF. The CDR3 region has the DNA TGTGCCAGCAGTTTTCTGACAGGGTTGGGGTATGGCTACACCTTC.

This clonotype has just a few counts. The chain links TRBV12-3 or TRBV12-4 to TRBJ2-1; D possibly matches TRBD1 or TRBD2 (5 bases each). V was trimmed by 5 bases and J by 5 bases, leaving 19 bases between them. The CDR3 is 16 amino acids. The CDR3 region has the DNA TGTGCCAGCAGTCCCCGAGGGGCGGGCCTCAACAATGAGCAGTTCTTC. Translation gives CASSPRGAGLNNEQFF.